Each of the 8 T cell receptor beta chains below was sequenced from the same sample in a study of blood T cells in healthy people across ages. Next came a second PCR, run for about 7 to 11 cycles, which used a sample-barcoded 5' primer along with a J-beta primer mix. TCRdb passed the 5' RACE reads through MiXCR, listing each CDR3 protein once. The data show fewer than 2,000,000 distinct CDR3 sequences, roughly 30% seen once. The sequenced sample was blood. Every receptor here comes from a woman aged 25 to 39 in good health.

The CDR3 DNA follows: TGCGCCAGCAGCTCAGGACAGGGACCCGAGCAGTACTTC. It encodes CASSSGQGPEQYF. J is TRBJ2-7 and V is TRBV5-1; 8 nucleotides line up with TRBD1. Germline V gene lookup returns CDR1 SGHRS and CDR2 YFSETQ. The CDR3 runs to 13 residues. J lost 6 bases, V lost 3 bases, and 5 bases had no gene match. The complete variable domain, with remaining parts taken from reference TRBV5-1 and TRBJ2-7, reads KAGVTQTPRYLIKTRGQQVTLSCSPISGHRSVSWYQQTPGQGLQFLFEYFSETQRNKGNFPGRFSGRQFSNSRSEMNVSTLELGDSALYLCASSSGQGPEQYFGPGTRLTVT.

The CDR3 DNA reads TGCAGCGTGGGACCGGGACAGGGTGTCTATGGCTACACCTTC. Amino acid sequence: CSVGPGQGVYGYTF. V gene TRBV29-1 combines with J gene TRBJ1-2, with 9 bases lining up with TRBD1. Per germline, CDR1 SQVTM and CDR2 ANQGSEA. The J segment lost 4 bases and the V segment lost 6 bases, leaving 9 bases of the junction unmatched. The CDR3 consists of 14 residues.

The chain has TRBV5-1 and TRBJ2-3; 10 nucleotides agree with TRBD2. The CDR3 totals 16 residues. Germline V CDR1 and CDR2: SGHRS, YFSETQ. V was clipped by 3 bases and J by 2 bases; unmatched bases: 6. CDR3: CASSWSSGRSTDTQYF. CDR3 in DNA: TGCGCCAGCAGCTGGAGTAGCGGGAGGTCCACAGATACGCAGTATTTT.

This clonotype was seen ten or more times. The gene calls are TRBV29-1 and TRBJ2-1; TRBD1 matches 8 bases. Germline assignment: CDR1 SQVTM and CDR2 ANQGSEA. The CDR3 length is 16 residues. Trimming at V came to 6 bases and at J to 0 bases, leaving 10 bases not matched to a gene. The CDR3 DNA is TGCAGCGTCTATCTGACAGGGGCGAGCTCCTACAATGAGCAGTTCTTC. Translation gives CSVYLTGASSYNEQFF.

The chain carries TRBV29-1 and TRBJ1-2; TRBD1 is a possible D gene (5 bases). The CDR3 spans 15 residues. Trimming pared 3 bases from V and 3 bases from J, leaving 17 bases between. Germline lookup yields CDR1 SQVTM and CDR2 ANQGSEA. This CDR3 is CSVDGGSGADYGYTF. CDR3 nucleotide sequence: TGCAGCGTTGATGGGGGGTCGGGCGCCGACTATGGCTACACCTTC.

The sample holds a few counts of this clonotype. V usage is TRBV20-1 and J usage is TRBJ1-2; 9 bases are a match to TRBD1. The CDR3 sequence is 13 residues long. The V gene's germline CDR1 is DFQATT and CDR2 SNEGSKA (reference sequence). V was pared by 3 bases and J by 8 bases, with 7 bases of the junction left unmatched. CDR3 coding DNA: TGCAGTGCTAGCGAGATTACAGGGGGCGGCTACACCTTC. It is translated as CSASEITGGGYTF.

Concerning this clonotype: A much larger clone is a single base away; this may be a read error. V and J are TRBV4-1 and TRBJ2-7, with D tentatively TRBD1 (5 bases). V shed 4 bases and J shed 5 bases, with 15 bases lying between them. The germline V gene has CDR1 MGHRA and CDR2 YSYEKL. This CDR3 has 14 amino acids. This CDR3 is CASSRRGVGHEQYF. The CDR3 DNA reads as TGCGCCAGCAGCCGCCGTGGGGTGGGGCACGAGCAGTACTTC.

This clonotype has just a few counts. The chain joins TRBV2 to TRBJ2-1; TRBD2 might be the D (6 bases). The CDR3 consists of 14 residues. CDR1 and CDR2 from the germline V gene are SNHLY and FYNNEI. Trimming stripped 6 bases from V and 9 bases from J, with 18 bases between. The CDR3 is CASRKRVGSSEQFF. CDR3 sequence (DNA): TGTGCCAGCAGAAAGCGGGTAGGTTCGAGTGAGCAGTTCTTC.